The 20 T cell receptor beta chains reported below all come from one sample, sequenced in a study of blood T cell repertoires in COVID-19. Generated by immunoSEQ multiplex PCR, the TCRdb table keeps only in-frame clones and is missing some. Here the sample spans 95,000 to 100,000 clones, about four fifths being singletons. The sequenced sample consisted of peripheral blood. The receptors originated from a woman aged 55 to 70 with acute or convalescent COVID-19.

The chain links TRBV5-1 to TRBJ2-1, with D perhaps TRBD2 (5 bases). CDR3 size: 16 residues. Germline CDR1 reads SGHRS; CDR2 reads YFSETQ. The V end lost 0 bases, the J end lost 8 bases, and 18 bases lay between the germline ends. DNA for the CDR3: TGCGCCAGCAGCTTGGCCGGGATTAGTAGAGACGATGAGCAGTTCTTC. Protein sequence: CASSLAGISRDDEQFF.

The chain uses TRBV11-1 and TRBJ1-1, with D unclear. Germline assignment: CDR1 SGHAT and CDR2 FQDESV (reference sequence). The CDR3 has 13 amino acids. V was trimmed by 2 bases and J by 4 bases, leaving 8 bases between them. The CDR3 coding sequence is TGTGCCAGCAGCTTATATAGTAGCACTGAAGCTTTCTTT. Its translation: CASSLYSSTEAFF.

This sequence joins TRBV27 and TRBJ1-5; no clear D gene. The CDR3 totals 13 residues. Trimming pared 0 bases from V and 7 bases from J, leaving 7 bases between. CDR1 is MNHEY, CDR2 SMNVEV, per germline (reference sequence). CDR3 sequence reads: CASSLSREQPQHF. The CDR3 DNA follows: TGTGCCAGCAGTTTATCACGCGAACAGCCCCAGCATTTT.

V and J are TRBV28 and TRBJ1-2; 10 nucleotides line up with TRBD1. With 4 bases clipped from V and 6 bases from J, the junction kept 2 bases outside the gene matches. Germline lookup yields CDR1 MDHEN and CDR2 SYDVKM. The CDR3 sequence is 13 residues long. CDR3 in DNA: TGTGCCAGCAGTTGGGACAGGGGACATGGCTACACCTTC. The encoded protein is CASSWDRGHGYTF.

V usage is TRBV11-2 and J usage is TRBJ2-1; 7 bases map to TRBD1. V dropped 6 bases and J dropped 8; count of bases not matched to a gene: 10. From germline, CDR1 is SGHAT and CDR2 FQNNGV. CDR3 size: 14 residues. CDR3 nucleotides: TGTGCCAGCAGTACCCACTACAGGGGCGATGAGCAGTTCTTC. Protein: CASSTHYRGDEQFF.

Here the CDR3 reads CASSQDGGENEKLFF. CDR3 coding DNA: TGTGCCAGCAGCCAAGATGGAGGGGAGAACGAAAAACTGTTTTTT. V usage is TRBV4-2 and J usage is TRBJ1-4; a possible D gene is TRBD1 (5 bases). This CDR3 spans 15 amino acids. The germline V gene has CDR1 LGHNA and CDR2 YNFKEQ. Trimming stripped 0 bases from V and 8 bases from J, with 13 bases between.

The J gene is TRBJ1-4, the V gene TRBV28; 8 bases are shared with TRBD1. Trimming cost V 5 bases and J 9 bases; bases outside gene matches: 8. The CDR3 has 14 amino acids. In germline, CDR1 is MDHEN, CDR2 SYDVKM. CDR3 residues: CASSTGTGVKKLFF. CDR3 in DNA: TGTGCCAGCAGTACCGGGACAGGCGTCAAAAAACTGTTTTTT.

V gene TRBV7-9 combines with J gene TRBJ1-1; D is ambiguous. Trimming left V 11 bases short and J 7 bases short, with 17 bases between. The CDR3 totals 12 residues. CDR1 is SEHNR and CDR2 is FQNEAQ in the germline V gene (reference sequence). CDR3 residues: CASNPLGREAFF. CDR3 DNA: TGTGCCTCAAACCCCTTGGGCCGTGAAGCTTTCTTT.

The V call is TRBV4-2, the J call TRBJ2-5, with D perhaps matching TRBD2 (5 bases). V lost 2 bases and J lost 7, with 8 bases in between. Germline V gives CDR1 LGHNA, CDR2 YNFKEQ. The CDR3 covers 12 residues. The chain's CDR3 is CASSQSRGTQYF. CDR3 in DNA: TGTGCCAGCAGCCAAAGCCGGGGGACCCAGTACTTC.

This clone was counted once. The genes are TRBV5-4 and TRBJ2-1, with 12 bases aligning to TRBD2. The CDR3 runs 17 residues. CDR1 is SGHNT, CDR2 YYREEE, per germline (reference sequence). V was pared by 1 base and J by 6 bases, with 8 bases of the junction left unmatched. For the CDR3, the DNA is TGTGCCAGCAGCTTGTTTGGGACTAGCGGGTCTCTCAATGAGCAGTTCTTC. Amino acids: CASSLFGTSGSLNEQFF.

The chain carries TRBV19 and TRBJ2-3; D unresolved. The V end lost 6 bases, the J end lost 9 bases, and 19 bases lay between the germline ends. CDR1 and CDR2 from the germline V gene are LNHDA and SQIVND (reference sequence). This CDR3 comprises 14 residues. The CDR3: CASRAGDDYATQYF. The DNA for the CDR3 is TGTGCCAGTAGGGCAGGTGATGATTACGCGACGCAGTATTTT.

The chain couples TRBV2 to TRBJ1-5, with D possibly being TRBD1 (6 bases). There are 14 residues in the CDR3. Trimming removed 3 bases from V and 2 bases from J, with 8 bases in between. CDR1 is SNHLY, CDR2 FYNNEI, per germline. CDR3 amino acids: CASSDRGGNQPQHF. The DNA of the CDR3 is TGTGCCAGCAGTGACAGGGGAGGCAATCAGCCCCAGCATTTT.

The chain links TRBV15 to TRBJ2-4; D unclear. V lost 1 base and J 7 bases, leaving 11 bases between the germline ends. The CDR3 extends over 14 amino acids. CDR1 is LNHNV and CDR2 is YYDKDF in the germline V gene (reference sequence). CDR3 sequence reads: CATSRGGVWNIQYF. DNA for the CDR3: TGTGCCACCAGCAGAGGTGGAGTCTGGAACATTCAGTACTTC.

The chain carries TRBV6-6 and TRBJ1-1; tentative D call: TRBD1 (5 bases). Germline V gene lookup returns CDR1 MNHNY and CDR2 SVGAGI (reference sequence). CDR3 size: 14 residues. Trimming pared 5 bases from V and 1 base from J, leaving 11 bases between. CDR3 sequence: CASSPLGGNTEAFF. The CDR3 nucleotides are TGTGCCAGCAGTCCTTTGGGGGGGAACACTGAAGCTTTCTTT.

V usage is TRBV2 and J usage is TRBJ2-5, with 13 bases identical to TRBD2. V lost 4 bases, J lost 5 bases, and 7 bases stayed unmatched. The length of the CDR3 is 16 residues. Germline CDR1 is SNHLY and CDR2 is FYNNEI. The CDR3 region is CASSALAGGQMETQYF. CDR3 in DNA: TGTGCCAGCAGTGCACTAGCGGGGGGGCAGATGGAGACCCAGTACTTC.

This clone was found once. The chain recombines TRBV3-1 (or the pseudogene TRBV3-2) with TRBJ1-4; a weak D match, TRBD1 (6 bases). The CDR3 is 17 residues long. CDR1 is LGHDT and CDR2 is YNNKEL in the germline V gene (reference sequence). V lost 1 base and J 4 bases, leaving 16 bases between the germline ends. CDR3 loop: CASSQARSGGLNEKLFF. The CDR3 coding sequence is TGTGCCAGCAGCCAAGCAAGAAGTGGGGGCCTTAATGAAAAACTGTTTTTT.

The V and J genes are TRBV6-1 and TRBJ2-7, with 9 bases lining up with TRBD2. Per the germline V gene, CDR1 is MNHNS and CDR2 is SASEGT. The length of the CDR3 is 15 residues. J was trimmed by 2 bases and V by 1 base; bases with no gene match: 3. CDR3 protein: CASSEGGLAPYEQYF. The DNA of the CDR3 is TGTGCCAGCAGTGAAGGGGGACTAGCCCCCTACGAGCAGTACTTC.

This chain uses TRBV7-2 with TRBJ2-7, with 9 nucleotides matching TRBD1. The junction had 9 bases not matched to a gene; V was cut back by 4 bases and J by 5 bases. This CDR3 has 15 amino acids. CDR1 is SGHTA, CDR2 FQGNSA, per germline. CDR3 sequence reads: CASSSRWGQGHEQYF. The CDR3 coding sequence is TGTGCCAGCAGCTCCCGGTGGGGACAGGGACACGAGCAGTACTTC.

V is TRBV4-2 and J is TRBJ2-1; 11 bases are shared with TRBD2. Germline trimming cut 4 bases from V and 4 bases from J; bases unmatched to any gene: 9. CDR1 LGHNA and CDR2 YNFKEQ come from the germline V gene. This CDR3 contains 17 residues. CDR3 coding DNA: TGTGCCAGCAGCCTGCAACTAGCGGGGGCCCATTACAATGAGCAGTTCTTC. Its protein is CASSLQLAGAHYNEQFF.

V and J are TRBV6-5 and TRBJ1-2, with D maybe TRBD1 (6 bases). Trimming took 8 bases from V and 6 from J, leaving 16 bases between them. CDR1 and CDR2 (germline): MNHEY, SVGAGI. This CDR3 comprises 13 residues. This chain's CDR3 is CASELQGEHGYTF. CDR3 coding DNA: TGTGCCAGCGAACTACAGGGAGAACATGGCTACACCTTC.